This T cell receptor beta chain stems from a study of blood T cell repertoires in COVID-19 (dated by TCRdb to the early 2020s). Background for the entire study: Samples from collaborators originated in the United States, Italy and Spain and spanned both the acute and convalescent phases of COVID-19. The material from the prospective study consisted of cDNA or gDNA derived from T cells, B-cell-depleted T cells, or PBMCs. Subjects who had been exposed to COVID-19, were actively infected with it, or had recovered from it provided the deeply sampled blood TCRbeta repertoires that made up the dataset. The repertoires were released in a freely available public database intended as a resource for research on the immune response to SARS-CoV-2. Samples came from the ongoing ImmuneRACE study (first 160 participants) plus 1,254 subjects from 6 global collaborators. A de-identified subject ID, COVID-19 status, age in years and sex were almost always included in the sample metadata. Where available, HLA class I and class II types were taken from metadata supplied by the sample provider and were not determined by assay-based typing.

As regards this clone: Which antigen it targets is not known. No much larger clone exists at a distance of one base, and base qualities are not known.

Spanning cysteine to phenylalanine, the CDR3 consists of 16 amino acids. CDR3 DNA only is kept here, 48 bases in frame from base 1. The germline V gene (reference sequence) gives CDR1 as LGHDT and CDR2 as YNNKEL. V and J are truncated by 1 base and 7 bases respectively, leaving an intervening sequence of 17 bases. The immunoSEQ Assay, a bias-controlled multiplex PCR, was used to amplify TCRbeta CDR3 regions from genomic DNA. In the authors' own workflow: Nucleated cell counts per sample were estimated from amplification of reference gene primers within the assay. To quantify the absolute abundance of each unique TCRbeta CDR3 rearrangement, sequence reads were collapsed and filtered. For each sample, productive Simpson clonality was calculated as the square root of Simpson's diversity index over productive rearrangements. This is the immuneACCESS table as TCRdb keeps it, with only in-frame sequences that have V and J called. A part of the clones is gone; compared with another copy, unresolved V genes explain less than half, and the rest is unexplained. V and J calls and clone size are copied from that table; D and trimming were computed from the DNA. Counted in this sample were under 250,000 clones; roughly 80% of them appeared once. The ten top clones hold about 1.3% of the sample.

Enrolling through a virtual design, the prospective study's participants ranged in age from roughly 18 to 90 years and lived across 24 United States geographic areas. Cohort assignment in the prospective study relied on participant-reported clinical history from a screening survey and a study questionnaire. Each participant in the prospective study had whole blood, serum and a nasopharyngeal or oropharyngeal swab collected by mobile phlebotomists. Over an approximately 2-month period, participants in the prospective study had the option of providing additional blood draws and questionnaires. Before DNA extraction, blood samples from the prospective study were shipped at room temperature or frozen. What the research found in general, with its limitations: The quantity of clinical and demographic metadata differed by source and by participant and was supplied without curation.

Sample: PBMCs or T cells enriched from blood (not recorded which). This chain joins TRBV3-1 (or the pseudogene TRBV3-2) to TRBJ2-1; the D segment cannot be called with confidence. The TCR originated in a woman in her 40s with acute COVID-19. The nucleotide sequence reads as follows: TGTGCCAGCAGCCAAGTCTTTGGTTCCCCTCGGAATGAGCAGTTCTTC. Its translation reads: CASSQVFGSPRNEQFF.